Listed below are T cell receptor beta chains from one sample, sequenced in a study of CD8+ T cells in alopecia areata. Measured with immunoSEQ multiplex PCR; TCRdb has only the in-frame clones, and not every one. The sample contains under 200,000 clones, about three fifths of which appear only once. Sequenced material: CD4+ T cells sorted from blood, taken at week 4, from a patient treated with tofacitinib. Every receptor here comes from a human donor with alopecia areata. Each CDR3 is given with its conserved first and last residue. D genes are given only for firm matches. Part of the rows lack a size; the others show once, few, many or a class for expanded clones.

size: NA; J: TRBJ2-5; V: TRBV29-1; D: NA; DNA: TGCAGCGTGGGGGGCCGACAGGGTTGGGAGACCCAGTACTTC; CDR3: CSVGGRQGWETQYF
size: once; J: TRBJ1-1; V: TRBV7-6; D: NA; DNA: TGTGCCAGCAGCTTACTCAGGGGCGGGACTGAAGCTTTCTTT; CDR3: CASSLLRGGTEAFF
size: NA; J: TRBJ1-2; V: TRBV11-2; D: NA; DNA: TGTGCCAGCAGGAGAGGTGTGGGACGGTACTATGGCTACACCTTC; CDR3: CASRRGVGRYYGYTF
size: NA; J: TRBJ1-6; V: TRBV7-2; D: TRBD1; DNA: TGTGCCAGCAGCACCTCTACACAGGGGACACCCCTCCACTTT; CDR3: CASSTSTQGTPLHF
size: NA; J: TRBJ1-5; V: TRBV19; D: TRBD1; DNA: TGTGCCAGTACCATACAGGGGTTCTATAGCAATCAGCCCCAGCATTTT; CDR3: CASTIQGFYSNQPQHF
size: NA; J: TRBJ2-3; V: TRBV4-1; D: NA; DNA: TGCGCCAGCAGCCCGGCCGGCCCCAGGGTCCATACGCAGTATTTT; CDR3: CASSPAGPRVHTQYF
size: NA; J: TRBJ1-5; V: TRBV25-1; D: NA; DNA: TGTGCCAGCAGTTCCTTGGGCAATCAGCCCCAGCATTTT; CDR3: CASSSLGNQPQHF
size: NA; J: TRBJ1-1; V: TRBV5-1; D: NA; DNA: TGCGCCAGCAGATCCGGACAGACCCTCACTGAAGCTTTCTTT; CDR3: CASRSGQTLTEAFF
size: few; J: TRBJ1-2; V: TRBV6-1; D: NA; DNA: TGTGCCAGCAGTCCGGGGGGATCCTTTCCCGGCTACACCTTC; CDR3: CASSPGGSFPGYTF
size: few; J: TRBJ2-3; V: TRBV7-3; D: TRBD2; DNA: TGTGCCAGCAGCTTGGGACTAGCGGGGACCCCGCAGTATTTT; CDR3: CASSLGLAGTPQYF
size: few; J: TRBJ1-1; V: TRBV7-3; D: NA; DNA: TGTGCCAGCAGCTTAAACGGCAGGGGAGGAACTGAAGCTTTCTTT; CDR3: CASSLNGRGGTEAFF
size: few; J: TRBJ1-5; V: TRBV30; D: NA; DNA: TGTGCCTGGGCCGGCGGGCCGGGGGGGGATCAGCCCCAGCATTTT; CDR3: CAWAGGPGGDQPQHF
size: NA; J: TRBJ2-1; V: TRBV6-1; D: NA; DNA: TGTGCCAGCAGCCTGGGACCCTGGGATGAGCAGTTCTTC; CDR3: CASSLGPWDEQFF
size: NA; J: TRBJ2-2; V: TRBV5-6; D: TRBD1; DNA: TGTGCCAGCAGCTTGGCGCCGGACAGGGTGAACACCGGGGAGCTGTTTTTT; CDR3: CASSLAPDRVNTGELFF
size: NA; J: TRBJ2-5; V: TRBV2; D: TRBD2; DNA: TGTGCCAGCAGTGACCGGACTAGGTACGAGACCCAGTACTTC; CDR3: CASSDRTRYETQYF
size: NA; J: TRBJ2-3; V: TRBV6-6; D: TRBD2; DNA: TGTGCCAGCAGTTTGGGGATAGGCGGGGGAACAGATACGCAGTATTTT; CDR3: CASSLGIGGGTDTQYF
size: NA; J: TRBJ1-2; V: TRBV4-3; D: NA; DNA: TGCGCCAGCAGCCAAGACTTTACGAGAGCCAACTATGGCTACACCTTC; CDR3: CASSQDFTRANYGYTF
size: NA; J: TRBJ1-4; V: TRBV6-1; D: TRBD1; DNA: TGTGCCAGCAGGGACAGGGCGATTAATGAAAAACTGTTTTTT; CDR3: CASRDRAINEKLFF
size: NA; J: TRBJ2-5; V: TRBV5-4; D: NA; DNA: TGTGCCAGCAGCTTGGCTTTGGAGACCCAGTACTTC; CDR3: CASSLALETQYF
size: NA; J: TRBJ2-3; V: TRBV6-6; D: TRBD1; DNA: TGTGCCAGCACCTACAGGGGGGCCAGCACAGATACGCAGTATTTT; CDR3: CASTYRGASTDTQYF
size: many; J: TRBJ2-2; V: TRBV5-6; D: NA; DNA: TGTGCCAGCAGCCGACGGGGAACCGGGGAGCTGTTTTTT; CDR3: CASSRRGTGELFF
size: NA; J: TRBJ2-3; V: TRBV7-8; D: NA; DNA: TGTGCCAGCAGCTTAGCTTCGACCCTGAGAGGGGCAGATACGCAGTATTTT; CDR3: CASSLASTLRGADTQYF
size: once; J: TRBJ1-2; V: TRBV30; D: NA; DNA: TGTGCCTGGATAAGCCTCCGGGCCCGCAAAGGCTACACCTTC; CDR3: CAWISLRARKGYTF
size: few; J: TRBJ2-5; V: TRBV29-1; D: NA; DNA: TGCAGCGTTGAAGTTCAGGTACAAGAGACCCAGTACTTC; CDR3: CSVEVQVQETQYF
size: NA; J: TRBJ1-1; V: TRBV2; D: NA; DNA: TGTGCCAGCAGTGTTGACACTGAAGCTTTCTTT; CDR3: CASSVDTEAFF
size: NA; J: TRBJ1-5; V: TRBV5-1; D: NA; DNA: TGCGCCAGCACCCCCCGGGCCCAGCATTTT; CDR3: CASTPRAQHF
size: few; J: TRBJ2-2; V: TRBV6-5; D: NA; DNA: TGTGCCAGCAGTTACGGAGTCACCGGGGAGCTGTTTTTT; CDR3: CASSYGVTGELFF
size: NA; J: TRBJ2-7; V: TRBV5-1; D: NA; DNA: TGCGCCAGCAGCTTGGGCGGCGTGGGCGAGCAGTACTTC; CDR3: CASSLGGVGEQYF
size: NA; J: TRBJ2-3; V: TRBV30; D: TRBD1; DNA: TGTGCCTGGAGTGTCGGGACAGGGGACACAGATACGCAGTATTTT; CDR3: CAWSVGTGDTDTQYF
size: NA; J: TRBJ2-5; V: TRBV30; D: TRBD2; DNA: TGTGCCTGGAGTCATGGAGCGGGGGTGTTGGAGACCCAGTACTTC; CDR3: CAWSHGAGVLETQYF
size: few; J: TRBJ2-1; V: TRBV11-2; D: NA; DNA: TGTGCCAGCAGCCACGAGATCAGCTCCTACAATGAGCAGTTCTTC; CDR3: CASSHEISSYNEQFF
size: few; J: TRBJ2-3; V: TRBV7-2; D: NA; DNA: TGTGCCAGCAGCACCACTTCGGCCTATACGCAGTATTTT; CDR3: CASSTTSAYTQYF
size: NA; J: TRBJ2-2; V: TRBV29-1; D: TRBD1; DNA: TGCAGCGTTAGGCGACAGGGGGCCTCGAACACCGGGGAGCTGTTTTTT; CDR3: CSVRRQGASNTGELFF
size: NA; J: TRBJ2-5; V: TRBV29-1; D: TRBD2; DNA: TGCAGCGTTGAAGATCGGGGGGAGGCCGGAGAGACCCAGTACTTC; CDR3: CSVEDRGEAGETQYF
size: NA; J: TRBJ2-7; V: TRBV11-1; D: NA; DNA: TGTGCCAGCAGCCCTTGGACGACCGAGAACGAGCAGTACTTC; CDR3: CASSPWTTENEQYF
size: NA; J: TRBJ2-7; V: TRBV25-1; D: TRBD1; DNA: TGTGCCAGCAGTGAATACGGGACAGGGCCCTCCTACGAGCAGTACTTC; CDR3: CASSEYGTGPSYEQYF
size: NA; J: TRBJ1-1; V: TRBV30; D: NA; DNA: TGTGCCTGGAGTGTACTGGCAGAAGCTTTCTTT; CDR3: CAWSVLAEAFF
size: NA; J: TRBJ2-3; V: TRBV29-1; D: NA; DNA: TGCAGCGTCGAAGGGGGGAAACGCACAGATACGCAGTATTTT; CDR3: CSVEGGKRTDTQYF
size: NA; J: TRBJ1-6; V: TRBV2; D: TRBD1; DNA: TGTGCCAGCAGGGCCCGGGACAGTAGGAATTCACCCCTCCACTTT; CDR3: CASRARDSRNSPLHF
size: NA; J: TRBJ2-7; V: TRBV2; D: NA; DNA: TGTGCCAGCAACCTCTTCAGGGAGTCGGACGAGCAGTACTTC; CDR3: CASNLFRESDEQYF
size: few; J: TRBJ2-7; V: TRBV5-6; D: TRBD2; DNA: TGTGCCAGCAGCTATATCAACGGACTAGCGGGAACCTACGAGCAGTACTTC; CDR3: CASSYINGLAGTYEQYF
size: NA; J: TRBJ1-3; V: TRBV29-1; D: NA; DNA: TGCAGCGCCCGCACAGGAAACACCATATATTTT; CDR3: CSARTGNTIYF
size: NA; J: TRBJ1-5; V: TRBV7-2; D: NA; DNA: TGTGCCAGCAGCTTTTCTTTTAGCAATCAGCCCCAGCATTTT; CDR3: CASSFSFSNQPQHF
size: NA; J: TRBJ1-1; V: TRBV29-1; D: NA; DNA: TGCAGCGTTGAAGATGGCAGGAACACTGAAGCTTTCTTT; CDR3: CSVEDGRNTEAFF
size: NA; J: TRBJ2-1; V: TRBV6-5; D: TRBD2; DNA: TGTGCCAGCACTGTCGCGGGAGGCGAGCAGTTCTTC; CDR3: CASTVAGGEQFF
size: NA; J: TRBJ1-2; V: TRBV6-5; D: NA; DNA: TGTGCCAGCAGTTCAGTTAAAGGACCGCGAACTTATGGCTACACCTTC; CDR3: CASSSVKGPRTYGYTF
size: few; J: TRBJ1-2; V: TRBV29-1; D: NA; DNA: TGCAGCGTGGGAGGGTTGTACGGCTACACCTTC; CDR3: CSVGGLYGYTF
size: NA; J: TRBJ1-1; V: TRBV6-5; D: NA; DNA: TGTGCCAGCAGCCCCCCAGGGAGGCTCGACACTGAAGCTTTCTTT; CDR3: CASSPPGRLDTEAFF
size: NA; J: TRBJ2-3; V: TRBV29-1; D: TRBD1; DNA: TGCAGCGTTAAAGCCGGGACAGGGAGCACAGATACGCAGTATTTT; CDR3: CSVKAGTGSTDTQYF
size: NA; J: TRBJ2-7; V: TRBV30; D: TRBD1; DNA: TGTGCCTGGGATATGGGACAGGGAACCCACGAGCAGTACTTC; CDR3: CAWDMGQGTHEQYF
size: NA; J: TRBJ2-5; V: TRBV29-1; D: TRBD2; DNA: TGCAGCGTGACAAGGCGGACTAGCGGGGGGCGAGAGACCCAGTACTTC; CDR3: CSVTRRTSGGRETQYF
size: once; J: TRBJ2-3; V: TRBV15; D: TRBD2; DNA: TGTGCCACCAGCAGAGAGAAGCGGGGGAGCACAGATACGCAGTATTTT; CDR3: CATSREKRGSTDTQYF
size: few; J: TRBJ2-5; V: TRBV7-2; D: NA; DNA: TGTGCCAGCAGCTTAGAAGCCCGACGCGGGGGCCATCAAGAGACCCAGTACTTC; CDR3: CASSLEARRGGHQETQYF
size: few; J: TRBJ1-1; V: TRBV7-9; D: NA; DNA: TGTGCCAGCAGCTCGCAGGAGGGGACTGAAGCTTTCTTT; CDR3: CASSSQEGTEAFF
size: once; J: TRBJ1-1; V: TRBV6-5; D: NA; DNA: TGTGCCAGCAGTTCACTCAGGGTGCCGAACACTGAAGCTTTCTTT; CDR3: CASSSLRVPNTEAFF
size: NA; J: TRBJ2-5; V: TRBV7-2; D: NA; DNA: TGTGCCAGCAGCTTAGCCCCATGGGGGCTGGGGGAGACCCAGTACTTC; CDR3: CASSLAPWGLGETQYF
size: NA; J: TRBJ2-2; V: TRBV4-2; D: NA; DNA: TGTGCCAGCAGCCAAGATCTGGGCCGGATTAAAACCGGGGAGCTGTTTTTT; CDR3: CASSQDLGRIKTGELFF
size: few; J: TRBJ1-1; V: TRBV29-1; D: NA; DNA: TGCAGCGTTAACCTACAGGGATCACCTACATCTGAAGCTTTCTTT; CDR3: CSVNLQGSPTSEAFF
size: NA; J: TRBJ2-5; V: TRBV15; D: NA; DNA: TGTGCCACCAGCAAGACCGAAGAGACCCAGTACTTC; CDR3: CATSKTEETQYF
size: once; J: TRBJ2-3; V: TRBV5-1; D: TRBD2; DNA: TGCGCCAGCAGCCCGGGACTAGTCACAGATACGCAGTATTTT; CDR3: CASSPGLVTDTQYF